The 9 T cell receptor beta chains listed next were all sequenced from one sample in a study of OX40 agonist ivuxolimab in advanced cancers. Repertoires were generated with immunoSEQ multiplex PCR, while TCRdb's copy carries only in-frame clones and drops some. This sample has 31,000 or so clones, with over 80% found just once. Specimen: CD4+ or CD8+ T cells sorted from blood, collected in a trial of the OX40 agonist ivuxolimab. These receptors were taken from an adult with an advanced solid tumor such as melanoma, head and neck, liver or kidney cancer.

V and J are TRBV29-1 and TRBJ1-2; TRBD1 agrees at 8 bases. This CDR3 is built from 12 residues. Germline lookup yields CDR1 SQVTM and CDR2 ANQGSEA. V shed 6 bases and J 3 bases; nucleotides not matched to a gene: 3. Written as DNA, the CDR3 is TGCAGCGTGGTGACAGGGGACTATGGCTACACCTTC. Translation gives CSVVTGDYGYTF.

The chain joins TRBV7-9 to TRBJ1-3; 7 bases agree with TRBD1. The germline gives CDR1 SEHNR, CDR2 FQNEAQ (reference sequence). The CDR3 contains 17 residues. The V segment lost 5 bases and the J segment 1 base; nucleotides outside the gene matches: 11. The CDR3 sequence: CASSPLGQNESGNTIYF. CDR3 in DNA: TGTGCCAGCAGCCCATTGGGACAGAACGAATCTGGAAACACCATATATTTT. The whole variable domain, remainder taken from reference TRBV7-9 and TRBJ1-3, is DTGVSQNPRHKITKRGQNVTFRCDPISEHNRLYWYRQTLGQGPEFLTYFQNEAQLEKSRLLSDRFSAERPKGSFSTLEIQRTEQGDSAMYLCASSPLGQNESGNTIYFGEGSWLTVV.

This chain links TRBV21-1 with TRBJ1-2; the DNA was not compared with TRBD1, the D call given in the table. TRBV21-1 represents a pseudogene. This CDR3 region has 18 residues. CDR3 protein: CASSKEGQGATPPYGYTF. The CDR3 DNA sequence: TGTGCCAGCAGCAAAGAAGGGCAGGGGGCGACTCCGCCCTATGGCTACACCTTC.

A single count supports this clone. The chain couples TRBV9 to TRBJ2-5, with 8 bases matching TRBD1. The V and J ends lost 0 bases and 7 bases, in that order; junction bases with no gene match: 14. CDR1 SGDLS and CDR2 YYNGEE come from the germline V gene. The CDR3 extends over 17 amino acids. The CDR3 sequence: CASSVVPRQGTRGTQYF. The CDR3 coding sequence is TGTGCCAGCAGCGTAGTTCCGAGACAGGGGACTCGGGGGACCCAGTACTTC.

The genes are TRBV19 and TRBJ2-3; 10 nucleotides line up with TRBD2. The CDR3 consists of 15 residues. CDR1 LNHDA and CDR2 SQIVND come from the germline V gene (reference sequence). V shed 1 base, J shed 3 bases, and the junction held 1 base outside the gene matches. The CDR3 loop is CASSIGTSGTDTQYF. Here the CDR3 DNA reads TGTGCCAGTAGTATAGGGACTAGCGGAACAGATACGCAGTATTTT.

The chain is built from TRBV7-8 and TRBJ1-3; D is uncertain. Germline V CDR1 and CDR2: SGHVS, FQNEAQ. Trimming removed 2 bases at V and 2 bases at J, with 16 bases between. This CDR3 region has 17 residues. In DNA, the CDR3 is TGTGCCAGCAGCTTATACGGCTCAGTCGTTCCTGGAAACACCATATATTTT. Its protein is CASSLYGSVVPGNTIYF.

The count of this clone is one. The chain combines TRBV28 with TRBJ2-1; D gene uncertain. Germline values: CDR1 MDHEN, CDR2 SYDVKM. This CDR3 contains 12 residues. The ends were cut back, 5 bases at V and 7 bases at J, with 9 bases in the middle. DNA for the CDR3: TGTGCCAGCAGTCCCGAGTTTAATGAGCAGTTCTTC. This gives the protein CASSPEFNEQFF.

Here the CDR3 DNA reads TGTGCCACCAGCAGCCCCCGACTAGTGGGGGAGCAGTACTTC. Translating it yields CATSSPRLVGEQYF. The chain carries TRBV15 and TRBJ2-7; D perhaps matches TRBD2 (6 bases). The CDR3 extends over 14 amino acids. From germline, CDR1 is LNHNV and CDR2 YYDKDF (reference sequence). V shed 3 bases and J shed 7 bases, with 16 bases lying between them. The entire variable domain, with the rest obtained from reference TRBV15 and TRBJ2-7, is as follows: DAMVIQNPRYQVTQFGKPVTLSCSQTLNHNVMYWYQQKSSQAPKLLFHYYDKDFNNEADTPDNFQSRRPNTSFCFLDIRSPGLGDTAMYLCATSSPRLVGEQYFGPGTRLTVT.

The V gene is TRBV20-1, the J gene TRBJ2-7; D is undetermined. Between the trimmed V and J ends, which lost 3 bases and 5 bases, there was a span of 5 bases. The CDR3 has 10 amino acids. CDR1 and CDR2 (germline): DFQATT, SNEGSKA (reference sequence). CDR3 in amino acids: CSARQNEQYF. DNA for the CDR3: TGCAGTGCTAGGCAGAACGAGCAGTACTTC.